These T cell receptor beta chains were read from a single sample in a study of preoperative IRX-2 immunotherapy in early breast cancer. TCRdb's table, derived via immunoSEQ multiplex PCR, lists solely in-frame clones and lacks some. The repertoire holds about 33,000 clones, with roughly 89% as singletons. The source material was tumor tissue, sampled after IRX-2 immunotherapy. These receptors were obtained from a human donor with breast cancer. CDR3s include the opening cysteine and the closing phenylalanine or tryptophan. Fields, in order: clone size, V gene, D gene, J gene, CDR3 DNA, CDR3 protein. D genes are given only for firm matches. Where a row states a size, it is once, few, many or the class of an expanded clone; other rows omit it.

>.|TRBV4-1|.|TRBJ1-2
TGCGCCAGCAGCCAAGATGGAAACTATGGCTACACCTTC
CASSQDGNYGYTF
>.|TRBV28|TRBD1|TRBJ1-1
TGTGCCAGCACCAGTGACAGGGGGCGACTTGAAGCTTTCTTT
CASTSDRGRLEAFF
>.|TRBV18|.|TRBJ1-1
TGTGCCAGCTCACCAAACGGGGTGAACACTGAAGCTTTCTTT
CASSPNGVNTEAFF
>.|TRBV19|.|TRBJ1-3
TGTGCCAGTACCCTAGGACACGGCTCTGGAAACACCATATATTTT
CASTLGHGSGNTIYF
>few|TRBV6-8|TRBD1|TRBJ2-6
TGTGCCAGCAGCAACAGGGGTGCTGGGGCCAACGTCCTGACTTTC
CASSNRGAGANVLTF
>.|TRBV6-8|.|TRBJ1-4
TGTGCCTGTGCTTTGGTGCCACGGGGTGAAAAACTGTTTTTT
CACALVPRGEKLFF
>.|TRBV11-3|TRBD1|TRBJ1-6
TGTGCCAGCAGTTCCGACAGGGCCAATTCACCCCTCCACTTT
CASSSDRANSPLHF
>.|TRBV7-7|TRBD1|TRBJ1-1
TGTGCCAGCAGCATGACAGGGGGCGAAACTGAAGCTTTCTTT
CASSMTGGETEAFF
>.|TRBV6-8|TRBD1|TRBJ2-7
TGTGCCAGCAGGGGACAGGGACTCGAGCAGTACTTC
CASRGQGLEQYF
>once|TRBV6-8|.|TRBJ1-1
TGTGCCAGCAGTTTATTTGGGACGGTGAACACTGAAGCTTTCTTT
CASSLFGTVNTEAFF
>once|TRBV11-3|TRBD1|TRBJ1-4
TGTGCCAGCAGCGGAACAGGGGGCCTTGATGAAAAACTGTTTTTT
CASSGTGGLDEKLFF
>.|TRBV10-2|.|TRBJ1-5
TGCGCCAGCAGTGAGTCAAGGGGACGCCAGCCCCAGCATTTT
CASSESRGRQPQHF
>.|TRBV19|TRBD1|TRBJ2-3
TGTGCCAGTAGTATACAGAACAGGGGTAGGACAGATACGCAGTATTTT
CASSIQNRGRTDTQYF
>once|TRBV29-1|.|TRBJ1-5
TGCAGCGTTGTGTTCGGGGTTGCGGTCAATCAGCCCCAGCATTTT
CSVVFGVAVNQPQHF
>once|TRBV10-3|.|TRBJ1-1
TGTGCCATCAGTGAGCCGACTGGGGCTGAAGCTTTCTTT
CAISEPTGAEAFF
>.|TRBV19|.|TRBJ1-3
TGTGCCAGCCGAAGAGAACAGGGACCTGGAAACACCATATATTTT
CASRREQGPGNTIYF
>.|TRBV6-8|.|TRBJ1-2
TGTGCCAGCAGTTACCCCCCATCGAGGTATGCGGCGGAGGGCTACACCTTC
CASSYPPSRYAAEGYTF
>.|TRBV6-8|.|TRBJ2-1
TGTGCCAGCAGTCCACTCAGCGGCGCGGGTGGGGTGTTCTTC
CASSPLSGAGGVFF
>.|TRBV6-8|.|TRBJ1-3
TGTGCCAGCAGTTTGATAGGTGGAAACACCATATATTTT
CASSLIGGNTIYF
>.|TRBV28|TRBD1|TRBJ2-5
TGTGCCAGCGGCCTTGAAACAGGGGGTTCAGAGACCCAGTACTTC
CASGLETGGSETQYF
>.|TRBV19|TRBD1|TRBJ1-5
TGTGCCAGTAGTATTAGGGACAGACCCTATAGCAATCAGCCCCAGCATTTT
CASSIRDRPYSNQPQHF
>few|TRBV12-5|.|TRBJ2-4
TGTGCTAGTGGTTTGGGATCCCCCGGGGTCATTCAGTACTTC
CASGLGSPGVIQYF
>.|TRBV7-8|.|TRBJ2-1
TGTGCCAGCAGCTCCTTACAGGGTGGGGAGCAGTTCTTC
CASSSLQGGEQFF
>.|TRBV30|.|TRBJ2-2
TGTGCCTGGAGAAAGAAGGGACCGAACACCGGGGAGCTGTTTTTT
CAWRKKGPNTGELFF
>.|TRBV11-3|TRBD2|TRBJ2-5
TGTGCCAGCAGCTTAGGCCTGTTGCGGGGGGTACAAGAGACCCAGTACTTC
CASSLGLLRGVQETQYF
>few|TRBV6-8|.|TRBJ2-2
TGTGCCATCAGTGTTCAAGCGAACACCGGGGAGCTGTTTTTT
CAISVQANTGELFF
>.|TRBV6-8|TRBD1|TRBJ1-2
TGTGCCAGCAGTCCCCGGACAGGCAGTACTAACTATGGCTACACCTTC
CASSPRTGSTNYGYTF
>.|TRBV6-8|TRBD1|TRBJ1-2
TGTGCCAGCAGTGACCCCGGGACAGGGCGGAATGGCTACACCTTC
CASSDPGTGRNGYTF
>once|TRBV6-8|.|TRBJ1-1
TGTGCCAGTATCCAGGGTGGGGGAAACACTGAAGCTTTCTTT
CASIQGGGNTEAFF
>.|TRBV6-8|TRBD1|TRBJ1-1
TGTGCCAGCACCAGACAGGGGGGTTCTGAAGCTTTCTTT
CASTRQGGSEAFF
>.|TRBV6-8|.|TRBJ2-1
TGTGCCAGCAGGGGCCGACTAGGCTCCAATGAGCAGTTCTTC
CASRGRLGSNEQFF
>.|TRBV10-3|.|TRBJ2-7
TGTGCCATCAGTGAGGTGGCCGGAGTCTCCTACGAGCAGTACTTC
CAISEVAGVSYEQYF
>.|TRBV19|.|TRBJ1-2
TGTGCCAGTATCCCAGGCTATGCTAACTATGGCTACACCTTC
CASIPGYANYGYTF
>.|TRBV29-1|TRBD1|TRBJ1-1
TGCAGCGTTGCCCAATTCGGACAGGGGAACACTGAAGCTTTCTTT
CSVAQFGQGNTEAFF
>.|TRBV30|.|TRBJ1-5
TGTGCCTGGAGTTCGGGGGTCAATCAGCCCCAGCATTTT
CAWSSGVNQPQHF
>.|TRBV11-3|.|TRBJ1-3
TGTGCCAGCAGCTTAAGAGGGCAGGGCCCAAACACCATATATTTT
CASSLRGQGPNTIYF
>.|TRBV6-8|TRBD2|TRBJ2-5
TGTGCCATCAGTCAGACTAGCGGGAGTCTCCAAGAGACCCAGTACTTC
CAISQTSGSLQETQYF
>.|TRBV10-3|.|TRBJ1-1
TGTGCCATCAGTGAGATGGGGACCCACACTGAAGCTTTCTTT
CAISEMGTHTEAFF
>.|TRBV28|.|TRBJ1-4
TGTGCCAGCAGTTTACCGACAGAAAAACTGTTTTTT
CASSLPTEKLFF
>.|TRBV19|.|TRBJ1-2
TGTGCCAGTAGTATAGGCAGGGCCGCGTTAGGCTACACCTTC
CASSIGRAALGYTF
>.|TRBV23-1|.|TRBJ2-1
TGCGCCAGCAGTCAATCGTTCAGCGGACCTTCTCACAATGAGCAGTTCTTC
CASSQSFSGPSHNEQFF
>.|TRBV7-5|.|TRBJ2-1
TGTGCCAGCAGCTTAGCGCTAGCGGGGGGCTACAATGAGCAGTTCTTC
CASSLALAGGYNEQFF
>.|TRBV25-1|.|TRBJ1-2
TGTGCCAAGGGGAAAGGGCGCAATGGCTACACCTTC
CAKGKGRNGYTF
>.|TRBV6-8|.|TRBJ2-2
TGTGCCAGCAGAGGGAACACCGGGGAGCTGTTTTTT
CASRGNTGELFF
>.|TRBV11-3|.|TRBJ2-7
TGTGCCAGCAGCAATCCGGAACAGGGACTTGGTTTAGTGCAGTACTTC
CASSNPEQGLGLVQYF
>.|TRBV6-8|.|TRBJ2-3
TGTGCCAGCAGTTACTCGGAACAGGACACAGATACGCAGTATTTT
CASSYSEQDTDTQYF
>.|TRBV15|.|TRBJ1-1
TGTGCCACCAGCAGAGATCGGGGACCCTTTGAAGCTTTCTTT
CATSRDRGPFEAFF
>.|TRBV7-1|.|TRBJ1-3
TGTGCCAGCAGCTCAACAGTGTCTGGAAACACCATATATTTT
CASSSTVSGNTIYF
>.|TRBV7-6|TRBD2|TRBJ2-1
TGTGCCAGCAGCCTGTCCCGACTAGCCGGCTCCTACAATGAGCAGTTCTTC
CASSLSRLAGSYNEQFF
>.|TRBV30|.|TRBJ2-1
TGTGCCTGGAGTGTAACGTATTGGGCGGGAACCTACAATGAGCAGTTCTTC
CAWSVTYWAGTYNEQFF
>once|TRBV16|.|TRBJ1-2
TGTGCCAGCAGCCGCCTGGAGGGTGTCTATGGCTACACCTTC
CASSRLEGVYGYTF
>few|TRBV6-8|TRBD1|TRBJ1-4
TGTGCCATCAGTCCCGGGACAGGGAATAAAAAACTGTTTTTT
CAISPGTGNKKLFF